This T cell receptor (beta chain) was profiled in a study of T cell repertoires in cytomegalovirus infection. Study context: Based on public TCR beta signatures, there were indications of CMV infection and of a matching HLA type. Study-level findings and limits: Predominance within the ex vivo response was attributable to HLA-C-restricted CMV-specific TCR beta clonotypes. Individuals carrying CMV plus the relevant HLA were identified by cumulative frequency of public TCR beta families.

TCRdb re-called the reads through MiXCR, storing one row per CDR3 protein. This sample carries about 460,000 distinct CDR3 sequences, around 11% of them seen once, and the ten largest clones take 10%. A note on this clonotype: Its antigen is unidentified.

The CDR3 sequence is 16 residues long. V was cut by 1 base and J by 0 bases, with 11 bases left in between. Germline loops: CDR1 MNHEY, CDR2 SMNVEV (reference sequence). The J gene is TRBJ2-3, the V gene TRBV27; perhaps D is TRBD1 or TRBD2 (6 bases each). This TCR was sampled from a human donor in good health (CMV status not recorded). Some clones in this sample may be carry-over from other donors' samples. The sample taken for sequencing was PBMCs. CDR3 loop: CASSLLGGLSTDTQYF. In DNA form, the CDR3 reads TGTGCCAGCAGTTTATTGGGGGGCCTAAGCACAGATACGCAGTATTTT.